This T cell receptor beta chain was observed in a study of identical twins. Study results and limitations: For cord blood, abundant beta clonotypes had fewer insertions, unlike memory repertoires, which showed none.

TCRdb re-derived calls from the 5' RACE reads in MiXCR, one entry per CDR3 protein. The table includes about 520,000 distinct CDR3 sequences, approximately 22% detected once. This CDR3 comprises 14 residues. The V gene lost 6 bases and the J gene lost 7 bases, with 16 bases spanning the gap. Notes on this clonotype: Its antigen is as yet unknown.

A further study also used this sample, focusing on T cells expressing NK-cell markers. As that study records: The TCR beta repertoires originated in sorted CD3+CD56+NKG2C+, CD3+CD56+NKG2C- and CD3+CD56-NKG2C+ T cells. A handful of donors likewise had their CD3+CD56-NKG2C+ fraction led by these clonotypes.

The receptor's source is a woman aged 18-29 years in good health. The rearrangement joins TRBV12-3 or TRBV12-4 to TRBJ1-5; D not certain. The sequenced sample was CD4+ T cells sorted from blood. The CDR3, as DNA: TGTGCCAGCAGGCCTTCGAGGGTTCGACAGCCCCAGCATTTT. Amino acid sequence: CASRPSRVRQPQHF.